The 30 T cell receptor beta chains presented below share a single source sample, sequenced in a study of Tregs in tolerant kidney transplant recipients. The nonmyeloablative bone marrow transplants came from related graft donors, with transient mixed chimerism. This table comes from immunoSEQ multiplex PCR, and its TCRdb copy is limited to in-frame clones, with some not included. The sample shows around 50,000 clones, approximately 89% of them seen only once. Here the sequenced sample was CD8+ T cells from blood (PBMCs), taken 12 months after the transplant. The receptors here all came from a human patient who received a combined kidney and bone marrow transplant. Part of the T cell pool may stem from the graft donor.

A few counts support this clone. The rearrangement links TRBV12-5 to TRBJ1-1; D not resolved. The germline CDR1 and CDR2 sequences are LGHNT and FRNRAP. This CDR3 contains 13 residues. V was pared by 2 bases and J by 1 base, with 5 bases between. The CDR3 region has the DNA TGTGCTAGTGGTTTGTCTCCGAACACTGAAGCTTTCTTT. Protein product: CASGLSPNTEAFF.

The chain couples TRBV9 to TRBJ1-2, with D maybe TRBD1 (5 bases). The germline V gene has CDR1 SGDLS and CDR2 YYNGEE. The length of the CDR3 is 16 residues. Trimming pared 4 bases from V and 8 bases from J, leaving 24 bases between. This CDR3 is CASSYPPATARAGYTF. CDR3 in DNA: TGTGCCAGCAGCTACCCACCCGCGACAGCTAGGGCGGGCTACACCTTC.

As for this clone: One end of the junction varies from germline; a read error may be responsible. The same CDR3 also results from other DNA sequences found in this sample. The rearrangement uses TRBV18 and TRBJ1-6, with TRBD1 matching 7 bases. The CDR3 is 16 amino acids. The V gene's germline CDR1 is KGHSH and CDR2 LQKENI. The CDR3 here is CASSQEGTVYNSPLHF. The CDR3 nucleotides are TGTGCCAGCTCACAGGAGGGGACAGTCTATAATTCCCCCCTCCACTTT. Variable domain in full (rest from reference TRBV18 and TRBJ1-6): NAGVMQNPRHLVRRRGQEARLRCSPMKGHSHVYWYRQLPEEGLKFMVYLQKENIIDESGMPKERFSAEFPKEGPSILRIQQVVRGDSAAYFCASSQEGTVYNSPLHFGNGTRLTVT.

This chain links TRBV10-3 with TRBJ2-1; tentative D call: TRBD2 (5 bases). Germline CDR1 and CDR2: ENHRY and SYGVKD. V lost 3 bases and J 0 bases, leaving 9 bases between the germline ends. The CDR3 runs to 15 residues. CDR3 DNA sequence: TGTGCCATCAGTGATTTGGGGAGCTCCTACAATGAGCAGTTCTTC. Amino acid sequence: CAISDLGSSYNEQFF.

The chain recombines TRBV7-2 with TRBJ2-7; 9 bases agree with TRBD1. Germline V gives CDR1 SGHTA, CDR2 FQGNSA. This CDR3 is 15 amino acids long. The J segment lost 3 bases and the V segment lost 4 bases, leaving 7 bases of the junction unmatched. CDR3 loop: CASSSKGTGFYEQYF. Here the CDR3 DNA reads TGTGCCAGCAGCTCGAAAGGGACAGGGTTCTACGAGCAGTACTTC.

The chain couples TRBV30 to TRBJ1-1; 7 bases are a match to TRBD1. The length of the CDR3 is 13 residues. J lost 10 bases, V lost 2 bases, and 10 bases had no gene match. Germline lookup yields CDR1 GTSNPN and CDR2 SVGIG (reference sequence). The CDR3 protein is CAWSRTGSEGAFF. CDR3 coding DNA: TGTGCCTGGAGTCGGACAGGCTCGGAAGGAGCTTTCTTT.

The chain combines TRBV9 with TRBJ2-1; 11 nucleotides line up with TRBD1. Trimming took 4 bases from V and 6 from J; bases not matched to a gene: 6. The germline V gene encodes CDR1 SGDLS and CDR2 YYNGEE. This CDR3 has 15 residues. CDR3 residues: CASSSSGTGGNEQFF. CDR3 nucleotide sequence: TGTGCCAGCAGCTCCTCCGGGACAGGGGGCAATGAGCAGTTCTTC.

The V call is TRBV7-9, the J call TRBJ2-5, with 9 positions matching TRBD2. The CDR3 totals 19 residues. CDR1 is SEHNR and CDR2 is FQNEAQ in the germline V gene (reference sequence). V gave up 1 base and J gave up 5 bases; unmatched junction bases: 17. CDR3 bases: TGTGCCAGCAGCTTAGACCCGGGACTAGCCCAAAGAGGGTTTGAGACCCAGTACTTC. Residues: CASSLDPGLAQRGFETQYF. Using reference TRBV7-9 and TRBJ2-5 for the parts outside the CDR3, the full variable domain is DTGVSQNPRHKITKRGQNVTFRCDPISEHNRLYWYRQTLGQGPEFLTYFQNEAQLEKSRLLSDRFSAERPKGSFSTLEIQRTEQGDSAMYLCASSLDPGLAQRGFETQYFGPGTRLLVL.

The V gene is TRBV13, the J gene TRBJ2-3; 7 positions agree with TRBD1. From germline, CDR1 is PRHDT and CDR2 FYEKMQ (reference sequence). Trimming at V came to 5 bases and at J to 1 base, leaving 9 bases not matched to a gene. This CDR3 is built from 16 residues. The CDR3 DNA reads TGTGCCAGCAGCACTTTGGGGGACAGACGCACAGATACGCAGTATTTT. This gives the protein CASSTLGDRRTDTQYF. Combining the CDR3 with reference TRBV13 and TRBJ2-3 gives the whole variable domain AAGVIQSPRHLIKEKRETATLKCYPIPRHDTVYWYQQGPGQDPQFLISFYEKMQSDKGSIPDRFSAQQFSDYHSELNMSSLELGDSALYFCASSTLGDRRTDTQYFGPGTRLTVL.

Here the CDR3 reads CASGQGQGGLNSNQPQHF. The CDR3, as DNA: TGTGCCAGCGGACAAGGACAGGGCGGACTCAATAGCAATCAGCCCCAGCATTTT. The chain couples TRBV2 to TRBJ1-5; 8 positions match TRBD1. CDR3 length: 18 residues. Unmatched junction bases numbered 15, after V lost 8 bases and J lost 0 bases. Germline V lookup: CDR1 SNHLY, CDR2 FYNNEI.

This chain uses TRBV30 with TRBJ2-5; 7 nucleotides agree with TRBD2. CDR1 and CDR2 from the germline V gene are GTSNPN and SVGIG (reference sequence). Germline trimming cut 0 bases from V and 5 bases from J; bases unmatched to any gene: 9. This CDR3 is built from 15 residues. In nucleotides, the CDR3 is TGTGCCTGGAGTGTGGCAGCGGGGTTCTTGGAGACCCAGTACTTC. This sequence encodes CAWSVAAGFLETQYF.

The count of this clone is one. The rearrangement joins TRBV2 to TRBJ2-1; 10 nucleotides line up with TRBD2. The trim removed 9 bases at V and 3 bases at J, leaving 8 bases unmatched. The CDR3 extends over 15 amino acids. Germline lookup yields CDR1 SNHLY and CDR2 FYNNEI. In DNA form, the CDR3 reads TGTGCCAGAAGGATAGCGGGGGGCGTCTACAATGAGCAGTTCTTC. Translated, it gives CARRIAGGVYNEQFF. The whole variable domain, remainder taken from reference TRBV2 and TRBJ2-1, is EPEVTQTPSHQVTQMGQEVILRCVPISNHLYFYWYRQILGQKVEFLVSFYNNEISEKSEIFDDQFSVERPDGSNFTLKIRSTKLEDSAMYFCARRIAGGVYNEQFFGPGTRLTVL.

This chain uses TRBV6-6 with TRBJ1-6; 11 bases line up with TRBD1. This CDR3 contains 16 residues. The germline V gene encodes CDR1 MNHNY and CDR2 SVGAGI (reference sequence). V trimming: 5 bases; J trimming: 9 bases; junction bases outside the gene matches: 9. This chain's CDR3 is CASSLPDRGHSSPLHF. CDR3 in DNA: TGTGCCAGCAGTCTGCCGGACAGGGGGCATAGTTCACCCCTCCACTTT.

The chain uses TRBV19 and TRBJ2-1; D might be TRBD2 (6 bases). V dropped 3 bases and J dropped 4 bases, with 13 bases sitting between them. This CDR3 spans 15 amino acids. The V gene's germline CDR1 is LNHDA and CDR2 SQIVND (reference sequence). This chain's CDR3 is CASSMEGLKYNEQFF. CDR3 in DNA: TGTGCCAGTAGTATGGAGGGACTCAAATACAATGAGCAGTTCTTC.

The J gene is TRBJ1-1, the V gene TRBV14; possible D gene TRBD1, 6 bases. The V gene lost 0 bases and the J gene lost 10 bases, with 9 bases spanning the gap. The CDR3 totals 12 residues. Germline lookup yields CDR1 SGHDN and CDR2 FVKESK. CDR3 coding DNA: TGTGCCAGCAGCCAAGAGAGGGGGGGAGCTTTCTTT. Its protein product is CASSQERGGAFF. Drawing the rest from reference TRBV14 and TRBJ1-1, the complete variable domain is EAGVTQFPSHSVIEKGQTVTLRCDPISGHDNLYWYRRVMGKEIKFLLHFVKESKQDESGMPNNRFLAERTGGTYSTLKVQPAELEDSGVYFCASSQERGGAFFGQGTRLTVV.

This rearrangement joins TRBV18 to TRBJ2-7; a possible D gene is TRBD1 (5 bases). This CDR3 contains 13 residues. Deletions cut 1 base from V and 3 bases from J, with 7 bases between. In germline, CDR1 is KGHSH, CDR2 LQKENI. This chain's CDR3 is CASSPRQSYEQYF. The CDR3 DNA sequence: TGTGCCAGCTCACCACGACAGAGCTACGAGCAGTACTTC.

The J gene is TRBJ2-5, the V gene TRBV7-9; 12 bases agree with TRBD2. Germline assignment: CDR1 SEHNR and CDR2 FQNEAQ (reference sequence). The CDR3 runs 15 residues. V trimming: 2 bases; J trimming: 4 bases; junction bases outside the gene matches: 2. CDR3 loop: CASSLPTSGRETQYF. The CDR3 nucleotides read TGTGCCAGCAGCTTACCGACTAGCGGGAGAGAGACCCAGTACTTC.

The V call is TRBV7-9, the J call TRBJ1-4; 9 nucleotides match TRBD1. With 5 bases clipped from V and 5 bases from J, the junction kept 15 bases outside the gene matches. This CDR3 comprises 18 residues. Germline-derived CDR1 and CDR2 are SEHNR and FQNEAQ (reference sequence). CDR3 sequence: CASSKYDRGIRRNEKLFF. The CDR3 bases are TGTGCCAGCAGCAAATACGACAGGGGGATAAGGAGAAATGAAAAACTGTTTTTT. Full variable domain (missing parts from reference TRBV7-9 and TRBJ1-4): DTGVSQNPRHKITKRGQNVTFRCDPISEHNRLYWYRQTLGQGPEFLTYFQNEAQLEKSRLLSDRFSAERPKGSFSTLEIQRTEQGDSAMYLCASSKYDRGIRRNEKLFFGSGTQLSVL.

V usage is TRBV4-3 and J usage is TRBJ2-7; 9 bases align to TRBD2. The V and J ends lost 4 bases and 3 bases, in that order; junction bases with no gene match: 13. The CDR3 consists of 17 residues. Germline V gene lookup returns CDR1 LGHNA and CDR2 YSLEER. The CDR3: CASSPQVAGGPIYEQYF. CDR3 nucleotide sequence: TGCGCCAGCAGCCCCCAAGTCGCGGGAGGGCCCATCTACGAGCAGTACTTC.

This clone appeared once. The chain uses TRBV29-1 and TRBJ2-2; TRBD1 matches at 7 bases. After removal of 7 bases from V and 3 bases from J, the junction contained 5 bases not matched to a gene. Germline CDR1 is SQVTM and CDR2 is ANQGSEA. CDR3 length equals 13 residues. CDR3 sequence (DNA): TGCAGCGCTCTACAGGGGTACACCGGGGAGCTGTTTTTT. This codes for CSALQGYTGELFF.

V is TRBV13 and J is TRBJ1-2; D is unresolved. Deletions cut 5 bases from V and 0 bases from J, with 10 bases between. The CDR3 sequence is 14 residues long. Germline V gene lookup returns CDR1 PRHDT and CDR2 FYEKMQ (reference sequence). CDR3 sequence (DNA): TGTGCCAGCAGCGGCAGGATAGCTAACTATGGCTACACCTTC. Encoded protein: CASSGRIANYGYTF.

The chain carries TRBV5-6 and TRBJ1-2; 7 bases map to TRBD1. J gave up 6 bases and V 2 bases, and 7 bases lay outside the gene matches. Germline assignment: CDR1 SGHDT and CDR2 YYEEEE. CDR3 length: 14 amino acids. As DNA, the CDR3 is TGTGCCAGCAGCTTTCAACAGGGGCGCGATGGCTACACCTTC. Amino acids: CASSFQQGRDGYTF.

V gene TRBV6-6 combines with J gene TRBJ2-5; D might be TRBD2 (5 bases). In germline, CDR1 is MNHNY, CDR2 SVGAGI (reference sequence). The CDR3 runs 15 residues. The V and J ends lost 6 bases and 5 bases respectively, with 19 bases between them. The CDR3 nucleotides read TGTGCCAGCAGCACCACTTGGTCCCGCGGGGAGACCCAGTACTTC. This gives the protein CASSTTWSRGETQYF.

The CDR3 DNA is TGTGCCAGCAGCGTGCCAGGGGTCTACGAGCAGTACTTC. Translating it yields CASSVPGVYEQYF. This sequence joins TRBV7-8 and TRBJ2-7, with D maybe TRBD1 (6 bases). This CDR3 is built from 13 residues. CDR1 is SGHVS, CDR2 FQNEAQ, per germline. The ends were cut back, 5 bases at V and 3 bases at J, with 11 bases in the middle.

This chain links TRBV4-3 with TRBJ1-1; 7 bases agree with TRBD1. Losses at the gene ends were 1 base for V and 2 bases for J; bases not matched to a gene: 7. Germline CDR1 LGHNA, CDR2 YSLEER. The CDR3 consists of 16 residues. The DNA for the CDR3 is TGCGCCAGCAGCCAAGGATCAGGGGGAGCCAACACTGAAGCTTTCTTT. Protein: CASSQGSGGANTEAFF.

The chain recombines TRBV10-2 with TRBJ1-2; 8 bases agree with TRBD1. The germline V gene encodes CDR1 WSHSY and CDR2 SAAADI. V lost 8 bases, J lost 4 bases, and 12 bases stayed unmatched. The CDR3 is made up of 15 amino acids. CDR3 nucleotide sequence: TGCGCCAGCGCTTGGATGGGACAGGAACTCTATGGCTACACCTTC. Residues: CASAWMGQELYGYTF.

The chain employs TRBV28 and TRBJ1-4; D is unclear. The V and J ends lost 4 bases and 4 bases respectively, with 7 bases between them. Germline assignment: CDR1 MDHEN and CDR2 SYDVKM. This CDR3 is built from 13 residues. The DNA for the CDR3 is TGTGCCAGCAGTTGGAACAGTAATGAAAAACTGTTTTTT. Its protein is CASSWNSNEKLFF.

This chain uses TRBV2 with TRBJ2-7; 7 positions match TRBD2. Germline CDR1 is SNHLY and CDR2 is FYNNEI. Trimming at V came to 4 bases and at J to 3 bases, leaving 6 bases not matched to a gene. This CDR3 is built from 14 residues. The CDR3 region is CASSGVGLNYEQYF. The CDR3 DNA reads TGTGCCAGCAGTGGGGTGGGACTAAACTACGAGCAGTACTTC.

CDR3 coding DNA: TGCGCCAGCGACTATTTAGTCCATGAGCAGTTCTTC. Residues: CASDYLVHEQFF. This chain uses TRBV23-1 with TRBJ2-1, with D perhaps TRBD2 (5 bases). TRBV23-1 is an ORF, with its function uncertain. The V and J ends lost 8 bases and 8 bases respectively, with 13 bases between them. The CDR3 sequence is 12 residues long.

The gene calls are TRBV11-2 and TRBJ2-1; TRBD2 agrees at 11 bases. Germline loops: CDR1 SGHAT, CDR2 FQNNGV. V shed 3 bases and J 6 bases; nucleotides not matched to a gene: 10. The CDR3 length is 17 residues. The CDR3 here is CASSFLQLAGVSNEQFF. DNA for the CDR3: TGTGCCAGCAGCTTTTTGCAACTAGCGGGAGTAAGCAATGAGCAGTTCTTC.